Listed below are T cell receptor beta chains from one sample, sequenced in a study of blood T cell repertoires in COVID-19. Data came from immunoSEQ multiplex PCR; TCRdb stores just in-frame clones and leaves some out. The sample includes roughly 100,000 clones, 90% to 95% seen only once; the top ten take roughly 5.5%. The sequencing sample was made of peripheral blood. The origin of the receptors is a human donor in a cohort sampled during active COVID-19. CDR3s include the opening cysteine and the closing phenylalanine or tryptophan. A D gene is named only where the DNA matches it firmly. Expanded clones are given a class, and other clones once, few, many or no size at all.

d_call | clone_size | j_call | v_call | cdr3_aa | cdr3_nt
. | . | TRBJ2-5 | TRBV4-3 | CASSQTTLQETQYF | TGCGCCAGCAGCCAAACGACACTCCAAGAGACCCAGTACTTC
TRBD1 | . | TRBJ2-2 | TRBV24-1 | CATAPGQGGIGELFF | TGTGCCACCGCACCGGGACAGGGGGGAATCGGGGAGCTGTTTTTT
TRBD1 | . | TRBJ1-5 | TRBV6-5 | CASTGRGPQPQHF | TGTGCCAGCACGGGCAGGGGGCCTCAGCCCCAGCATTTT
. | . | TRBJ1-2 | TRBV4-3 | CASSQALRDYGYTF | TGCGCCAGCAGCCAAGCGCTTAGAGACTATGGCTACACCTTC
. | . | TRBJ1-2 | TRBV27 | CASSLSGWGDGYTF | TGTGCCAGCAGCTTATCGGGGTGGGGCGATGGCTACACCTTC
. | . | TRBJ2-1 | TRBV7-9 | CASSLGLAHTYNEQFF | TGTGCCAGCAGCTTGGGCCTAGCGCATACCTACAATGAGCAGTTCTTC
. | . | TRBJ2-1 | TRBV2 | CASSDGFGGSYNEQFF | TGTGCCAGCAGTGATGGGTTCGGGGGCTCCTACAATGAGCAGTTCTTC
. | . | TRBJ1-5 | TRBV19 | CASSHDTGFNQPQHF | TGTGCCAGTAGTCACGACACGGGGTTCAATCAGCCCCAGCATTTT
. | . | TRBJ2-1 | TRBV5-1 | CASSVQGLDYNEQFF | TGCGCCAGCAGCGTCCAGGGGCTCGATTACAATGAGCAGTTCTTC
. | . | TRBJ2-2 | TRBV12-5 | CASDPGFGGELFF | TGTGCTAGTGACCCAGGGTTTGGCGGGGAGCTGTTTTTT
TRBD1 | few | TRBJ1-5 | TRBV7-3 | CASSLTGAINQPQHF | TGTGCCAGCAGCTTGACAGGGGCGATCAATCAGCCCCAGCATTTT
. | . | TRBJ2-2 | TRBV30 | CAWSKGAQTGELFF | TGTGCCTGGAGTAAAGGGGCCCAAACCGGGGAGCTGTTTTTT
. | . | TRBJ1-2 | TRBV14 | CASSQAGLATGYTF | TGTGCCAGCAGCCAAGCCGGACTAGCGACGGGCTACACCTTC
. | once | TRBJ2-7 | TRBV21-1 | CASYRVSYEQYF | TGTGCCAGCTACCGGGTCAGCTACGAGCAGTACTTC
TRBD1 | . | TRBJ1-5 | TRBV5-6 | CASSLFSRGDQPQHF | TGTGCCAGCAGCTTGTTCAGCAGGGGGGATCAGCCCCAGCATTTT
TRBD2 | . | TRBJ2-1 | TRBV24-1 | CATSVGGTSDNEQFF | TGTGCCACCAGTGTGGGGGGGACTAGTGACAATGAGCAGTTCTTC
. | . | TRBJ2-7 | TRBV7-7 | CASSPGLDAYEQYF | TGTGCCAGCAGCCCGGGACTGGATGCCTACGAGCAGTACTTC
TRBD1 | . | TRBJ1-4 | TRBV6-5 | CASSDRTGYEKLFF | TGTGCCAGCAGCGACAGGACAGGGTATGAAAAACTGTTTTTT
TRBD1 | . | TRBJ1-2 | TRBV20-1 | CSASRQGVSDGYTF | TGCAGTGCTAGTCGACAGGGTGTTTCGGATGGCTACACCTTC
TRBD1 | . | TRBJ2-7 | TRBV7-3 | CASSFTGGYEQYF | TGTGCCAGCAGCTTTACAGGGGGCTACGAGCAGTACTTC
TRBD2 | . | TRBJ2-7 | TRBV28 | CASKLAGVFEQYF | TGTGCCAGCAAACTAGCGGGAGTTTTCGAGCAGTACTTC
. | . | TRBJ2-5 | TRBV5-1 | CASSVQVGGAETQYF | TGCGCCAGCAGCGTACAGGTTGGGGGGGCGGAGACCCAGTACTTC
. | once | TRBJ1-1 | TRBV29-1 | CSGRGNAEAFF | TGCAGCGGTCGGGGGAACGCTGAAGCTTTCTTT
. | . | TRBJ1-1 | TRBV18 | CASSPQEGLEAFF | TGTGCCAGCTCTCCACAGGAGGGATTGGAAGCTTTCTTT
. | . | TRBJ2-7 | TRBV28 | CASSVPLLAQSSYEQYF | TGTGCCAGCAGTGTCCCATTACTAGCCCAGTCCTCCTACGAGCAGTACTTC
. | . | TRBJ2-1 | TRBV15 | CATRQSNEQFF | TGTGCCACTAGACAGTCGAATGAGCAGTTCTTC
. | . | TRBJ2-7 | TRBV3-1/TRBV3-2 | CASSLRDYEQYF | TGTGCCAGCAGCCTCCGGGACTACGAGCAGTACTTC
. | . | TRBJ2-1 | TRBV4-1 | CASSQDRREQFF | TGCGCCAGCAGCCAAGATCGGAGGGAGCAGTTCTTC
. | . | TRBJ1-2 | TRBV28 | CASSSSLLLNYGYTF | TGTGCCAGCAGCTCGAGTCTACTACTTAACTATGGCTACACCTTC
. | . | TRBJ1-6 | TRBV5-1 | CASSLVVGGNSPLHF | TGCGCCAGCAGCTTGGTGGTAGGGGGTAATTCACCCCTCCACTTT
. | once | TRBJ2-2 | TRBV11-2 | CASRPTASRYNTGELFF | TGTGCCAGCCGTCCCACTGCGAGCCGATACAACACCGGGGAGCTGTTTTTT
. | . | TRBJ2-3 | TRBV7-9 | CASSFRDTFTDTQYF | TGTGCCAGCAGCTTTAGGGACACCTTCACAGATACGCAGTATTTT
TRBD2 | . | TRBJ2-3 | TRBV5-1 | CASSLVAGGSGTDTQYF | TGCGCCAGCAGCTTGGTGGCCGGGGGGTCTGGCACAGATACGCAGTATTTT
. | . | TRBJ1-5 | TRBV12-5 | CASGQDNQPQHF | TGTGCTAGCGGTCAGGACAATCAGCCCCAGCATTTT
TRBD1 | . | TRBJ2-7 | TRBV28 | CASSNTRDRGSEQYF | TGTGCCAGCAGTAATACTCGGGACAGGGGGAGCGAGCAGTACTTC